This TCR beta chain was recorded in a study of T cells in Graves' hyperthyroidism and ophthalmopathy. Germline CDR1 is LGHDT and CDR2 is YNNKEL (reference sequence). V lost 1 base, J lost 2 bases, and 5 bases stayed unmatched. The CDR3 spans 16 residues. Regarding the study as a whole: The model anticipated ophthalmopathy a median about 6.5 months pre-onset. Among thyroid clonotypes expanded above 0.001, most also appeared in blood.

The TCR beta CDR3 regions underwent amplification using RNA transcripts as the source. The TCR CDR3 first-round RT-PCR relied on the HTBI primer set. Each CDR3 protein is one row after TCRdb ran MiXCR on the multiplex PCR reads. There are over 700,000 distinct CDR3 sequences in the sample; over 15% occur only once, and approximately 15% lies in the top ten. The patients, who ranged from 18 to 65 in age, presented with newly diagnosed hyperthyroidism lasting under 2 months. Uncontrolled infections, other autoimmune diseases, pregnancy or lactation led to exclusion of patients. This clonotype was observed many times. Its antigen is as yet unknown.

Sequencing was performed on blood. The source is a woman between 50 and 59 years old with Graves' hyperthyroidism that later progressed to Graves' ophthalmopathy. This chain joins TRBV3-1 and TRBJ2-1; 7 nucleotides align to TRBD1. CDR3 protein: CASSQGQGETYNEQFF. CDR3 sequence (DNA): TGTGCCAGCAGCCAAGGGCAGGGGGAGACCTACAATGAGCAGTTCTTC.